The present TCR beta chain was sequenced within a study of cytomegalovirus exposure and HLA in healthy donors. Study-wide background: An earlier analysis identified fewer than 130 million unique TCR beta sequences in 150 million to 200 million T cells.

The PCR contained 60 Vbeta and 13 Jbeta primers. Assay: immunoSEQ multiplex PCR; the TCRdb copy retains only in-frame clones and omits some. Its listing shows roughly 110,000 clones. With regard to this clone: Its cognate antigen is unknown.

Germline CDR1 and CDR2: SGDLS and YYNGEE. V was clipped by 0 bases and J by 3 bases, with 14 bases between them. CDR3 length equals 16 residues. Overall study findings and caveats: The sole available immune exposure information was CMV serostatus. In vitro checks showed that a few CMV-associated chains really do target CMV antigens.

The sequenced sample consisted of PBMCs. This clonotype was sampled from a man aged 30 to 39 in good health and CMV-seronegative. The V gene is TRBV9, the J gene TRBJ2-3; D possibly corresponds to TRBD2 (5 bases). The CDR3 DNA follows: TGTGCCAGCAGCGTAGCGATGGCGGGCCTGACAGATACGCAGTATTTT. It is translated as CASSVAMAGLTDTQYF.